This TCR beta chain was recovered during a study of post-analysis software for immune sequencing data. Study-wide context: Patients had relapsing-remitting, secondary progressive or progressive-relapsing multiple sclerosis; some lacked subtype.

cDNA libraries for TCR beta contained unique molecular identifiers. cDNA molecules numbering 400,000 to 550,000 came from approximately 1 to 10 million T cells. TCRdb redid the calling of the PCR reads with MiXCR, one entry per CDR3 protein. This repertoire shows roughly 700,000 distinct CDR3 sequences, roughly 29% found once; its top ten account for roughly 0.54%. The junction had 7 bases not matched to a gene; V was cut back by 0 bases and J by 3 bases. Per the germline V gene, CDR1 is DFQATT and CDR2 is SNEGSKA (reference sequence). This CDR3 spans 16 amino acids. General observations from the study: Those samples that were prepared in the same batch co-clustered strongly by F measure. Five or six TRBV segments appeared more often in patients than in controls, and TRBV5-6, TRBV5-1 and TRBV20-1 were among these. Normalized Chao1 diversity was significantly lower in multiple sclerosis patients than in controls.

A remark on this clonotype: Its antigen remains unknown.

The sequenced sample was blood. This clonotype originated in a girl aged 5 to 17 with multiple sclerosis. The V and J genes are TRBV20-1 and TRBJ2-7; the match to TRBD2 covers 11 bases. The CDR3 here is CSARDQGLAVYYEQYF. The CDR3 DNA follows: TGCAGTGCTAGAGATCAGGGACTAGCGGTCTACTACGAGCAGTACTTC.